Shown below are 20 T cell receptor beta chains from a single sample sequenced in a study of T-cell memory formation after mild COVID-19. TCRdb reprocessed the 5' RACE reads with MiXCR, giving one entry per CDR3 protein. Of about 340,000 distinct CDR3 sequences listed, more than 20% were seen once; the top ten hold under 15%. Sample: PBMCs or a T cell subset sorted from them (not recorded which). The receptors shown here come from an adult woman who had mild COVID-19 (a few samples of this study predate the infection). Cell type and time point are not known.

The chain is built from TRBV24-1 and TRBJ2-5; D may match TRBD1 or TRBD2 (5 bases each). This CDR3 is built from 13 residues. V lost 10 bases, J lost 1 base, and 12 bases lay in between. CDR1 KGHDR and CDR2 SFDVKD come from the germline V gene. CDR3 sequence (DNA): TGTGCCACTGGGGACGGATTCCAAGAGACCCAGTACTTC. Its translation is CATGDGFQETQYF.

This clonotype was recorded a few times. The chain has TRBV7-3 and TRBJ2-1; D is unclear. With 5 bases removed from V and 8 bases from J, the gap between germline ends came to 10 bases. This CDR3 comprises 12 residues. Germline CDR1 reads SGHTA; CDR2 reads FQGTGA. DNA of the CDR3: TGTGCCAGCAGCGCCGCTGGACATGAGCAGTTCTTC. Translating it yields CASSAAGHEQFF.

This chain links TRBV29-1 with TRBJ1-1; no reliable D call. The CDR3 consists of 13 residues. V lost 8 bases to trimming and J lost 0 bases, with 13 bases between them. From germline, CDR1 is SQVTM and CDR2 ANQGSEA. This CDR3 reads CSTGGDMNTEAFF. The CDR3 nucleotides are TGCAGCACCGGCGGGGATATGAACACTGAAGCTTTCTTT. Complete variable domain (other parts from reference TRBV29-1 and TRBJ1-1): SAVISQKPSRDICQRGTSLTIQCQVDSQVTMMFWYRQQPGQSLTLIATANQGSEATYESGFVIDKFPISRPNLTFSTLTVSNMSPEDSSIYLCSTGGDMNTEAFFGQGTRLTVV.

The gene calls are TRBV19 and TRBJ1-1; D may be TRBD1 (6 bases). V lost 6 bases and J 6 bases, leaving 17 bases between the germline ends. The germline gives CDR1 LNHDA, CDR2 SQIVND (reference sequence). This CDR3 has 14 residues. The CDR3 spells CASRIQGKKAEAFF. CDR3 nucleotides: TGTGCCAGTAGGATACAGGGAAAGAAGGCTGAAGCTTTCTTT.

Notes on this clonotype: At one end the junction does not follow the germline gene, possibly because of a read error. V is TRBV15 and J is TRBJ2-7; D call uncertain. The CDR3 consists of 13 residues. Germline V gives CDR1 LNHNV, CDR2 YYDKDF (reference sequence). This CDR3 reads CAASRAYSYEQYF. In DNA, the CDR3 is TGTGCCGCCAGCAGAGCCTACTCCTACGAGCAGTACTTC. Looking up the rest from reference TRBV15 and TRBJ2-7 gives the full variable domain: DAMVIQNPRYQVTQFGKPVTLSCSQTLNHNVMYWYQQKSSQAPKLLFHYYDKDFNNEADTPDNFQSRRPNTSFCFLDIRSPGLGDTAMYLCAASRAYSYEQYFGPGTRLTVT.

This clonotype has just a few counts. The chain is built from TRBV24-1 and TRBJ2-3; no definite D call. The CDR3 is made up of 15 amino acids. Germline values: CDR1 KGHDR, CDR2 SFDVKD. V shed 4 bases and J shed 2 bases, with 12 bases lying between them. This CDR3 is CATSDHPPTTDTQYF. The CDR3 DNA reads TGTGCCACCAGTGACCATCCCCCCACCACAGATACGCAGTATTTT.

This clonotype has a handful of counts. The CDR3 sequence: CAISESTGKGTEAFF. The CDR3 DNA sequence: TGTGCCATCAGTGAGTCTACAGGGAAGGGAACTGAAGCTTTCTTT. This sequence joins TRBV10-3 and TRBJ1-1, with a tentative D call TRBD1 (6 bases). The CDR3 runs 15 residues. Germline assignment: CDR1 ENHRY and CDR2 SYGVKD. The V end was cut by 0 bases, the J end by 5 bases, with 13 bases between.

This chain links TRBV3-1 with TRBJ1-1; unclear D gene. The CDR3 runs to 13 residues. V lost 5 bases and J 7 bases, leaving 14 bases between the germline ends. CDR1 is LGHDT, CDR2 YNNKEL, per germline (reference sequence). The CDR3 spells CASSEIPGIEAFF. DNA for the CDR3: TGTGCCAGCAGCGAAATCCCGGGAATTGAAGCTTTCTTT.

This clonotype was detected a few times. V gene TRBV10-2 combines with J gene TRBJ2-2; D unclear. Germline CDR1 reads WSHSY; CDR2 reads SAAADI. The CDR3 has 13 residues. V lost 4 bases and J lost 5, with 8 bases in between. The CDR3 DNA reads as TGCGCCAGCAGTGGTTGGATAACCGGGGAGCTGTTTTTT. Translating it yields CASSGWITGELFF.

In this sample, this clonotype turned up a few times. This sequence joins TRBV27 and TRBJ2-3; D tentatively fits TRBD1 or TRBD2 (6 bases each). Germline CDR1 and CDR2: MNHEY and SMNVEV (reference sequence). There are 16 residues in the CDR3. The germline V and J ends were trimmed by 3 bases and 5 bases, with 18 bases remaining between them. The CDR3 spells CASSFRWGAVRDTQYF. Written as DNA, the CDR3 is TGTGCCAGCAGTTTTCGGTGGGGGGCCGTTCGAGATACGCAGTATTTT.

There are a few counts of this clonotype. CDR3 sequence: CSARQSYEQYF. The CDR3 DNA reads as TGCAGTGCTAGACAGTCCTACGAGCAGTACTTC. The chain uses TRBV20-1 and TRBJ2-7; D gene ambiguous. Germline values: CDR1 DFQATT, CDR2 SNEGSKA (reference sequence). Trimming left V 2 bases short and J 1 base short, with 3 bases between. The CDR3 has 11 amino acids.

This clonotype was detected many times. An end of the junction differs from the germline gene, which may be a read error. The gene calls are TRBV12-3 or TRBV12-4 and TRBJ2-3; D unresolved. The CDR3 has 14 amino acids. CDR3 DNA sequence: TGTGCCAGCAGCTTAGTGGGTGGCACAGATACGCAGTATTTT. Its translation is CASSLVGGTDTQYF.

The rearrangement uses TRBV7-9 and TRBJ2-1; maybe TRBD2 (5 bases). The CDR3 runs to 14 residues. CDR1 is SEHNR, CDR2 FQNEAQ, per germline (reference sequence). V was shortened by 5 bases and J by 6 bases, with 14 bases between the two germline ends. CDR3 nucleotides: TGTGCCAGCAGCCTCGGACTCGCGTTCAATGAGCAGTTCTTC. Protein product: CASSLGLAFNEQFF.

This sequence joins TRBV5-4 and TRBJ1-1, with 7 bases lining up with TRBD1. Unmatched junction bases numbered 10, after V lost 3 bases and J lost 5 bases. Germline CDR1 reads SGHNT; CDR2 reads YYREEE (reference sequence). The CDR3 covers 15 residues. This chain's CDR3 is CASSSGDRAITEAFF. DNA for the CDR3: TGTGCCAGCAGCTCGGGAGACAGGGCCATTACTGAAGCTTTCTTT.

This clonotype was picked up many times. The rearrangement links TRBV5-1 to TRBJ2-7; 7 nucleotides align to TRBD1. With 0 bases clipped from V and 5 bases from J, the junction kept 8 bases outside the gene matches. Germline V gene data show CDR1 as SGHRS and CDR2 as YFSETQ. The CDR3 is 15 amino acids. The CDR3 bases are TGCGCCAGCAGCTTGGGACAGGGTCCAGAGAACGAGCAGTACTTC. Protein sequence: CASSLGQGPENEQYF.

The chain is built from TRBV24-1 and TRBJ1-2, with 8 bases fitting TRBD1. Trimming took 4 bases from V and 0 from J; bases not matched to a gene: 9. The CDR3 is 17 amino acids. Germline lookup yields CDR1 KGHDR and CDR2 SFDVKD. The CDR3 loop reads CATSDRRTGIANYGYTF. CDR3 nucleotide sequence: TGTGCCACCAGTGACCGGAGGACAGGGATCGCTAACTATGGCTACACCTTC.

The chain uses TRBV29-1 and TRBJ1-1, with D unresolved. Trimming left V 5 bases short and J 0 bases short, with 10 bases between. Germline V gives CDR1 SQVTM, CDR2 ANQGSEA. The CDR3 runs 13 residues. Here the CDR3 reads CSVSMVLNTEAFF. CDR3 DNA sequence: TGCAGCGTTAGTATGGTCCTGAACACTGAAGCTTTCTTT.

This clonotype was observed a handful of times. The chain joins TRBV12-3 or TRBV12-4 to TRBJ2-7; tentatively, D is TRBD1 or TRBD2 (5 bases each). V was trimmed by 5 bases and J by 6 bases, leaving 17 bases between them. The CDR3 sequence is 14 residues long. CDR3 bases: TGTGCCAGCAGTGCTGGGGACGGCAGCTCCGAGCAGTACTTC. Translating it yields CASSAGDGSSEQYF.

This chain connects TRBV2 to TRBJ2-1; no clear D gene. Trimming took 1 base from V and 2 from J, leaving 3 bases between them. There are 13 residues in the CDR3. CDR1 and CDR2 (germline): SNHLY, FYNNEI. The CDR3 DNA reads TGTGCCAGCAGTGAAGTTACCTACAATGAGCAGTTCTTC. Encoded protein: CASSEVTYNEQFF.

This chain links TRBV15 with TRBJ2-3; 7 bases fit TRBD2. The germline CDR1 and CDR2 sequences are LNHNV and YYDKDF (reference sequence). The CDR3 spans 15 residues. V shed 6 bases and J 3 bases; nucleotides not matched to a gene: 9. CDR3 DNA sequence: TGTGCCACCAGGAGTCTAGCGGTTGTTACAGATACGCAGTATTTT. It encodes CATRSLAVVTDTQYF.